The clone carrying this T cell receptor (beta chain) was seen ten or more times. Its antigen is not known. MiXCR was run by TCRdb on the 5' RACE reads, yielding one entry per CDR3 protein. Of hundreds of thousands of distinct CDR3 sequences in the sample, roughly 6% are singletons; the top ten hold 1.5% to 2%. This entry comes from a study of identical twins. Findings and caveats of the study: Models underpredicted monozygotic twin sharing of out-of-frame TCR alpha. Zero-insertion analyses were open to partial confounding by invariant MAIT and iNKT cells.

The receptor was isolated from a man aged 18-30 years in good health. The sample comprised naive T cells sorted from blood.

The CDR3 coding sequence is TGTGCCACCAGTGATTCGGGGGGGAGCAATCAGCCCCAGCATTTT. Residues: CATSDSGGSNQPQHF. The chain uses TRBV24-1 and TRBJ1-5; tentative D call: TRBD1 (5 bases). V dropped 2 bases and J dropped 1 base, with 8 bases sitting between them. CDR3 size: 15 residues. The germline CDR1 and CDR2 sequences are KGHDR and SFDVKD.